This T cell receptor (beta chain) was recorded in a study of blood T cell repertoires in COVID-19. The data were produced by immunoSEQ multiplex PCR, yet TCRdb's version contains in-frame clones alone and is incomplete. Of over 400,000 clones listed, 70% to 90% are singletons. The CDR3 has 16 amino acids. CDR1 MGHRA and CDR2 YSYEKL come from the germline V gene. V lost 5 bases and J 0 bases, leaving 17 bases between the germline ends. The receptor was isolated from a woman aged 25 to 39 with active or convalescent COVID-19. The sequenced material came from peripheral blood. The chain uses TRBV4-1 and TRBJ2-7, with D perhaps matching TRBD1 (5 bases). CDR3 loop: CASSVWAGLLSYEQYF. The CDR3 nucleotides are TGCGCCAGCAGCGTCTGGGCAGGGCTTCTCTCCTACGAGCAGTACTTC.